Listed below are T cell receptor beta chains from one sample, sequenced in a study of blood T cell repertoires in COVID-19. The table came from immunoSEQ multiplex PCR; TCRdb's copy has only in-frame clones and leaves some out. The profile shows 350,000 to 450,000 clones, about nine tenths of them singletons. The sequenced sample consisted of PBMCs or T cells enriched from blood (not recorded which). The receptors come from a woman under 40 who had recovered from COVID-19. The CDR3 runs from the conserved cysteine through the conserved F or W.

>TRBJ1-1|TRBV9
CASSVAPDTEAFF
>TRBJ1-1|TRBV27
CASSFLGRTEAFF
>TRBJ1-5|TRBV4-3
CASSQDRRDQPQHF
>TRBJ2-7|TRBV2
CASNRGADEQYF
>TRBJ2-7|TRBV4-1
CASSQWAGTLTYEQYF
>TRBJ2-1|TRBV5-1
CASSLGEVINEQFF
>TRBJ2-7|TRBV5-4
CASSSSSTSGSSYYEQYF
>TRBJ2-1|TRBV1
CTSSQAHLAGVSYNEQFF
>TRBJ1-5|TRBV4-1
CASSYRELDQPQHF
>TRBJ1-2|TRBV6-5
CASSYSRGKLNGYTF
>TRBJ1-6|TRBV18
CASSPLQGPHNSPLHF
>TRBJ2-7|TRBV11-1
CASSLGDRGYEQYF
>TRBJ1-5|TRBV5-4
CASSSPNEPQHF
>TRBJ1-2|TRBV28
CASSPIDRTDPNYGYTF
>TRBJ2-1|TRBV7-3
CASSLTRDRGGNEQFF
>TRBJ2-7|TRBV7-8
CASSLDRGLVEQYF
>TRBJ1-5|TRBV19
CASSIGRGLNQPQHF
>TRBJ1-1|TRBV12-3/TRBV12-4
CASRRQFYTEAFF
>TRBJ1-6|TRBV29-1
CSVAMGQESSPLHF
>TRBJ2-5|TRBV2
CASGGGSETQYF
>TRBJ2-7|TRBV6-5
CASGWGRGQYEQYF
>TRBJ2-7|TRBV2
CASSELVGAYEQYF
>TRBJ1-2|TRBV7-2
CASSLAGQGGGYTF
>TRBJ2-5|TRBV6-1
CASSEGWRAQETQYF
>TRBJ2-1|TRBV6-5
CASSRDTSSYNEQFF
>TRBJ1-5|TRBV5-1
CASTLDRGQPQHF
>TRBJ1-1|TRBV25-1
CASGVALSDRGNTEAFF
>TRBJ1-1|TRBV6-1
CASSEISGTGREAFF
>TRBJ2-2|TRBV5-1
CASSLSPTGTGGTGELFF
>TRBJ2-1|TRBV6-5
CASTRDGTHNEQFF
>TRBJ1-2|TRBV12-3/TRBV12-4
CASSRQGDYGYTF
>TRBJ1-5|TRBV19
CASSYRYSNQPQHF
>TRBJ2-1|TRBV19
CASSPVGGGPEQFF
>TRBJ1-1|TRBV6-2/TRBV6-3
CASSYSLGYDDTEAFF
>TRBJ2-7|TRBV27
CASSIAGGALYEQYF
>TRBJ1-5|TRBV28
CASSVGGTLPQHF
>TRBJ1-5|TRBV6-5
CASSGTYNQPQHF
>TRBJ1-5|TRBV5-1
CASSLTGVSDQPQHF
>TRBJ1-4|TRBV28
CASSLVGQGKPLWEKLFF
>TRBJ2-5|TRBV15
CATSREDAGGPETQYF
>TRBJ2-1|TRBV9
CASSVGGLAGGSSYNEQFF
>TRBJ2-5|TRBV15
CATSRGRDRVQETQYF
>TRBJ1-2|TRBV25-1
CASREGRYGYTF
>TRBJ1-4|TRBV7-2
CASSLAREGKLFF
>TRBJ1-4|TRBV28
CASSFSDRGEKLFF
>TRBJ1-1|TRBV27
CASQTGPMNTEAFF